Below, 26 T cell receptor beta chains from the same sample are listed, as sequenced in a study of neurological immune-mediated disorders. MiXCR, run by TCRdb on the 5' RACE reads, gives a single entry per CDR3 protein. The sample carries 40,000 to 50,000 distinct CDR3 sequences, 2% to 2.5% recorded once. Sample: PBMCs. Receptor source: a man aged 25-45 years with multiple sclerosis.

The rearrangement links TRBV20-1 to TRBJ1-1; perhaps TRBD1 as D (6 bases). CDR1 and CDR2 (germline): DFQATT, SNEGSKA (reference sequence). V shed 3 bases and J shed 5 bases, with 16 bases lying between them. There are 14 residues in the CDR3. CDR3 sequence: CSARAPGAGTEAFF. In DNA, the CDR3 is TGCAGTGCTAGGGCTCCGGGGGCGGGAACTGAAGCTTTCTTT.

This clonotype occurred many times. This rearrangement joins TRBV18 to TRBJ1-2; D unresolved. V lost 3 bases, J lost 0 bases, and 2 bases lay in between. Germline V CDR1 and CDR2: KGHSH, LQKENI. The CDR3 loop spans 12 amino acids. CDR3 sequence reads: CASSPSNYGYTF. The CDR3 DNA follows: TGTGCCAGCTCACCCTCTAACTATGGCTACACCTTC.

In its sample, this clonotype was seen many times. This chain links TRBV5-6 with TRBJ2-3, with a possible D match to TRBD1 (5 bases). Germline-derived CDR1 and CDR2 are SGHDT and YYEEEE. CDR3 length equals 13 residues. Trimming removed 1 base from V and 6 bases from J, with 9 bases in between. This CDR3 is CASSLRQPDTQYF. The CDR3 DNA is TGTGCCAGCAGCTTGCGACAGCCCGATACGCAGTATTTT.

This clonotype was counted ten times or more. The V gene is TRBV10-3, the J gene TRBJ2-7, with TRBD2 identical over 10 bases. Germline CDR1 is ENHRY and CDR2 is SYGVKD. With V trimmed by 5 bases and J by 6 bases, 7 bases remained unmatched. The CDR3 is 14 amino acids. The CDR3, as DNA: TGTGCCATCAGTAAACCCGGGACTAGCGTCGAGCAGTACTTC. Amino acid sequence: CAISKPGTSVEQYF.

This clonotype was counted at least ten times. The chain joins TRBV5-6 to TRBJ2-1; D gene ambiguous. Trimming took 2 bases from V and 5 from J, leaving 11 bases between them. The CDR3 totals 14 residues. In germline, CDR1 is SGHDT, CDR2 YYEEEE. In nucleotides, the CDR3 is TGTGCCAGCAGCTTTCCTAGTCCCAACAATGAGCAGTTCTTC. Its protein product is CASSFPSPNNEQFF.

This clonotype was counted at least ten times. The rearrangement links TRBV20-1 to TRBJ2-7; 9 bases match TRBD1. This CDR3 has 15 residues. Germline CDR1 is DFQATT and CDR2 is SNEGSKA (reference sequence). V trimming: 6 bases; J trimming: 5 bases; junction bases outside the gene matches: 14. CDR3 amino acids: CSAKTGTGRRNEQYF. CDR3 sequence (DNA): TGCAGTGCCAAAACCGGGACAGGGAGGAGGAACGAGCAGTACTTC.

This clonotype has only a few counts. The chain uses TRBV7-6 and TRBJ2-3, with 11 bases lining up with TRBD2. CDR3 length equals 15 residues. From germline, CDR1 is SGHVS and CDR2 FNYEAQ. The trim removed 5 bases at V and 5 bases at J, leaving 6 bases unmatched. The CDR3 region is CASSQTSGAGDTQYF. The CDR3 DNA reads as TGTGCCAGCAGCCAGACTAGCGGGGCGGGAGATACGCAGTATTTT.

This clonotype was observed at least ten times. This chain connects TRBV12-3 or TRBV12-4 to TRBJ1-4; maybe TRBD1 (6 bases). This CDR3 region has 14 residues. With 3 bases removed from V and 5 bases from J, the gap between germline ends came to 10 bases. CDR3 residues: CASSFGGRNEKLFF. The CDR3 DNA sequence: TGTGCCAGCAGTTTTGGGGGGCGGAATGAAAAACTGTTTTTT.

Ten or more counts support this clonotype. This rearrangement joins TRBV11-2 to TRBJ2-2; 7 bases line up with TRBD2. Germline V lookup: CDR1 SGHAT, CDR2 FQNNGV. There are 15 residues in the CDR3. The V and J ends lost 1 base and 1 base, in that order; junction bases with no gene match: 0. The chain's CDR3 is CASSLAGGNTGELFF. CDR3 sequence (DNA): TGTGCCAGCAGCTTAGCGGGGGGGAACACCGGGGAGCTGTTTTTT.

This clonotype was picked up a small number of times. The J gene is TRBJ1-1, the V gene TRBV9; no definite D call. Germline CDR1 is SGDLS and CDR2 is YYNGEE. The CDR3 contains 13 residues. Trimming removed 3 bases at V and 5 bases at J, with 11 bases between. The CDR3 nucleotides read TGTGCCAGCAGCGAGAATCCCGTTACTGAAGCTTTCTTT. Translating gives CASSENPVTEAFF.

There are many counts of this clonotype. The CDR3 protein is CASSLVSSGSATDTQYF. CDR3 nucleotide sequence: TGTGCCAGCAGCTTGGTCTCTAGCGGGAGTGCAACAGATACGCAGTATTTT. The chain uses TRBV5-6 and TRBJ2-3; 10 bases match TRBD2. The length of the CDR3 is 17 residues. Germline CDR1 SGHDT, CDR2 YYEEEE. V trimming: 0 bases; J trimming: 3 bases; junction bases outside the gene matches: 7.

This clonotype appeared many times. The CDR3, as DNA: TGTGCCATCAGTAAAGGACAGGGGGACTATGGCTACACCTTC. Protein sequence: CAISKGQGDYGYTF. The rearrangement joins TRBV10-3 to TRBJ1-2; 10 nucleotides agree with TRBD1. Per the germline V gene, CDR1 is ENHRY and CDR2 is SYGVKD. J gave up 3 bases and V 5 bases, and 3 bases lay outside the gene matches. This CDR3 has 14 residues.

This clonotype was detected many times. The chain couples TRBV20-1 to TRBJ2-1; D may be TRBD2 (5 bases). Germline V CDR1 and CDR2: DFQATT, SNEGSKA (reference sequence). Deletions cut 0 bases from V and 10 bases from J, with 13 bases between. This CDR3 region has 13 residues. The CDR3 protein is CSAREIGKDEQFF. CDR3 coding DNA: TGCAGTGCTAGAGAAATCGGGAAGGACGAGCAGTTCTTC.

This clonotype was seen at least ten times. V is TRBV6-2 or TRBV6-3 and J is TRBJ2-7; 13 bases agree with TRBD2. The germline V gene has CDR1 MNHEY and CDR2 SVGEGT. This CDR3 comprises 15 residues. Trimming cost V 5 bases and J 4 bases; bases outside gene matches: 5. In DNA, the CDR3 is TGTGCCAGCAGTAGGAGGGGACTAGCGGGGTACGAGCAGTACTTC. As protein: CASSRRGLAGYEQYF.

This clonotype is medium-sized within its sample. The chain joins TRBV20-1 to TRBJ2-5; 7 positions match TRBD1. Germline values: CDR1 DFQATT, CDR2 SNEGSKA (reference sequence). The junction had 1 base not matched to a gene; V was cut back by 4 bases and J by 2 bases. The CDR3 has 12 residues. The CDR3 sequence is CSATGQQETQYF. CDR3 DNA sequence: TGCAGTGCTACGGGACAGCAAGAGACCCAGTACTTC.

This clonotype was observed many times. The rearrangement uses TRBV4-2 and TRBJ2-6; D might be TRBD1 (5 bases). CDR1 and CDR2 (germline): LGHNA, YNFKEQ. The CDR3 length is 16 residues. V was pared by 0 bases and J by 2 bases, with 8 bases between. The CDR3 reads CASSQDPTAGANVLTF. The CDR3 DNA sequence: TGTGCCAGCAGCCAAGATCCGACAGCTGGGGCCAACGTCCTGACTTTC.

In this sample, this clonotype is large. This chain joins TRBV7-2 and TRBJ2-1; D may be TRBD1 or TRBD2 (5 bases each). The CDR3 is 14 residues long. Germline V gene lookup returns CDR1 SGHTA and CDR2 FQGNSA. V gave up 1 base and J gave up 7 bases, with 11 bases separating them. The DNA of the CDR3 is TGTGCCAGCAGCTTAGGGGTGGGGGAGAATGAGCAGTTCTTC. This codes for CASSLGVGENEQFF.

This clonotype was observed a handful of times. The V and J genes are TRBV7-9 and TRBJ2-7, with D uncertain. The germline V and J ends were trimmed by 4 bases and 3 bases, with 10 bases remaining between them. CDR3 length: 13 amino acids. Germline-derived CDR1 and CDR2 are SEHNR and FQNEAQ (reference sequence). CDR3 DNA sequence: TGTGCCAGCAGCTACCTAGGAGACTACGAGCAGTACTTC. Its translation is CASSYLGDYEQYF. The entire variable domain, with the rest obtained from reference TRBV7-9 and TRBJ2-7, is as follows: DTGVSQNPRHKITKRGQNVTFRCDPISEHNRLYWYRQTLGQGPEFLTYFQNEAQLEKSRLLSDRFSAERPKGSFSTLEIQRTEQGDSAMYLCASSYLGDYEQYFGPGTRLTVT.

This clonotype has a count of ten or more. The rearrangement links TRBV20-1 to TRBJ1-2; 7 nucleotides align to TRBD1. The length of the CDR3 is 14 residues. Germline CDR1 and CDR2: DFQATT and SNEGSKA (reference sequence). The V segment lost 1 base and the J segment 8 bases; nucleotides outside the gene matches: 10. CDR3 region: CSARALEDRVGYTF. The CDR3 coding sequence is TGCAGTGCTAGAGCCCTGGAAGACAGGGTGGGCTACACCTTC.

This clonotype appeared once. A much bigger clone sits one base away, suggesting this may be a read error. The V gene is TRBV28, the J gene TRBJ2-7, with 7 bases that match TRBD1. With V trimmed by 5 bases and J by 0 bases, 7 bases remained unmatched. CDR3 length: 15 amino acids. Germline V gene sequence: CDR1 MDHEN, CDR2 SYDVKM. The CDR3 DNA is TGTGCCAGCAGTCATACAGGGGTCACCTCCTACGAGCAGTACTTC. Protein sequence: CASSHTGVTSYEQYF. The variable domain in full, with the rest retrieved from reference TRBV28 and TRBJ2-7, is DVKVTQSSRYLVKRTGEKVFLECVQDMDHENMFWYRQDPGLGLRLIYFSYDVKMKEKGDIPEGYSVSREKKERFSLILESASTNQTSMYLCASSHTGVTSYEQYFGPGTRLTVT.

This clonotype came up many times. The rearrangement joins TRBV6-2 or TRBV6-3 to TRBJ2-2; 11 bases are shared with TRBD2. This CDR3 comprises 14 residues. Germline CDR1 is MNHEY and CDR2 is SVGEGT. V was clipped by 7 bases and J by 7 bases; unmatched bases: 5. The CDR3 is CASNQLAGVGELFF. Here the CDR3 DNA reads TGTGCCAGCAATCAACTAGCGGGAGTCGGGGAGCTGTTTTTT.

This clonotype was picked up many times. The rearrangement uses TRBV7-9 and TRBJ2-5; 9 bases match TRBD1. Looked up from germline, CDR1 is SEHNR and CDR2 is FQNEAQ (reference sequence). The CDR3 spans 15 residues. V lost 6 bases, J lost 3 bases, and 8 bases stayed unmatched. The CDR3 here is CASSLRDRVKETQYF. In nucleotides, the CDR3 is TGTGCCAGCAGTCTCCGGGACAGGGTAAAAGAGACCCAGTACTTC.

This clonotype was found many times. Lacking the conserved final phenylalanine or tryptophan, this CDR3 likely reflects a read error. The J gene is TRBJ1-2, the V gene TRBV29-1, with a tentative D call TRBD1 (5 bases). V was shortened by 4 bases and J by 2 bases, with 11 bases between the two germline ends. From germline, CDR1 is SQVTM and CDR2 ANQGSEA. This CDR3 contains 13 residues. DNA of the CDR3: TGCAGCGTTGGGCGGGGGGAAAACTATGGCTACACCTGC. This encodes CSVGRGENYGYTC.

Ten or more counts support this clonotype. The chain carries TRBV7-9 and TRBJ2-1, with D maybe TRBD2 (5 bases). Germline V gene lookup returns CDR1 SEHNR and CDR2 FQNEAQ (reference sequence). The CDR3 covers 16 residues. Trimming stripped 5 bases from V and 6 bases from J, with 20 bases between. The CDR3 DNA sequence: TGTGCCAGCAGCCCCCCACTCGGGGAGTATGGCAATGAGCAGTTCTTC. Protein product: CASSPPLGEYGNEQFF.

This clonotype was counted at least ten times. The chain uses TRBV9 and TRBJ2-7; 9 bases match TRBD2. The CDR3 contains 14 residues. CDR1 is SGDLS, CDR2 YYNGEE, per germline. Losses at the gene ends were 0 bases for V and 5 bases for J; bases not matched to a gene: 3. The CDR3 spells CASSVELAGHEQYF. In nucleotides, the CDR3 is TGTGCCAGCAGCGTAGAACTAGCGGGCCACGAGCAGTACTTC. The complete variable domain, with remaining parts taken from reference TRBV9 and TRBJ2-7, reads DSGVTQTPKHLITATGQRVTLRCSPRSGDLSVYWYQQSLDQGLQFLIQYYNGEERAKGNILERFSAQQFPDLHSELNLSSLELGDSALYFCASSVELAGHEQYFGPGTRLTVT.

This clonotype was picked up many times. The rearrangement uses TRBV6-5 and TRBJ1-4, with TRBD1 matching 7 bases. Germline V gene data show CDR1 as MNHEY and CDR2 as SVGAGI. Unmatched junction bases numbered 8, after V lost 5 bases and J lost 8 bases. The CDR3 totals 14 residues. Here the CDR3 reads CASSPGQVAEKLFF. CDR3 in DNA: TGTGCCAGCAGTCCCGGACAGGTTGCCGAAAAACTGTTTTTT.